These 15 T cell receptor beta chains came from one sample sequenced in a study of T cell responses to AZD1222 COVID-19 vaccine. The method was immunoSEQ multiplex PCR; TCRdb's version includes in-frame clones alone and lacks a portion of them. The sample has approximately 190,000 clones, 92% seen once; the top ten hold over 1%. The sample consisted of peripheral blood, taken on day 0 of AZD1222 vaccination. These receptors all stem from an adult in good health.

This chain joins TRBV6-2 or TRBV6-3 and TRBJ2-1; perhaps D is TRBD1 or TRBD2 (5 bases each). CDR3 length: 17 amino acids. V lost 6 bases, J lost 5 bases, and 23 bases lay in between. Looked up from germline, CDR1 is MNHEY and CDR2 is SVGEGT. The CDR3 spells CASRPKTGTPGHNEQFF. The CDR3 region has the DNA TGTGCCAGCAGACCTAAAACTGGGACCCCAGGCCACAATGAGCAGTTCTTC.

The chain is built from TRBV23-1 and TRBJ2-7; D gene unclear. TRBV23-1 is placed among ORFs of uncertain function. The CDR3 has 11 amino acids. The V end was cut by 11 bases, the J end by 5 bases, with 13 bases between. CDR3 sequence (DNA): TGCGCCCCCCGTCCCGACAACGAGCAGTACTTC. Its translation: CAPRPDNEQYF.

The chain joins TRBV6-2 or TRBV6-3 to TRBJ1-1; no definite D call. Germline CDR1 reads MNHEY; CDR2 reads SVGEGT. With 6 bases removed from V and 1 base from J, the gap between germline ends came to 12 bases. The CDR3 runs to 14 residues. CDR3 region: CASSHPTTNTEAFF. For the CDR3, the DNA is TGTGCCAGCAGCCACCCGACAACGAACACTGAAGCTTTCTTT.

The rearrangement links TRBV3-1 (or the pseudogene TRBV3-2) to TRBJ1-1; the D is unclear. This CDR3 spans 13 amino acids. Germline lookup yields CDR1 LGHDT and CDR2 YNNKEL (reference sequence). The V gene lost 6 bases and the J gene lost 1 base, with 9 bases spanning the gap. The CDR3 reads CASRPEPNTEAFF. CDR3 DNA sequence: TGTGCCAGCAGACCAGAACCGAACACTGAAGCTTTCTTT.

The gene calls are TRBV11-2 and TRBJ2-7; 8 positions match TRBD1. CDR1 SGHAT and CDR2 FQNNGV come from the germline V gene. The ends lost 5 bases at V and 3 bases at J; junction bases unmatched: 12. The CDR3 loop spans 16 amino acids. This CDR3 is CASSNGQGWAGYEQYF. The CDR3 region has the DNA TGTGCCAGCAGCAACGGACAGGGTTGGGCGGGCTACGAGCAGTACTTC.

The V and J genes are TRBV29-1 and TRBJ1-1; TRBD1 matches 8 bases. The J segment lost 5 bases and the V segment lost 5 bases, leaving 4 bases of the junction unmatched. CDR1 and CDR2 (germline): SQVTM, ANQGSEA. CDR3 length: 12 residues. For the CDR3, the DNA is TGCAGCGTTAAGACAGGGGTGACTGAAGCTTTCTTT. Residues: CSVKTGVTEAFF.

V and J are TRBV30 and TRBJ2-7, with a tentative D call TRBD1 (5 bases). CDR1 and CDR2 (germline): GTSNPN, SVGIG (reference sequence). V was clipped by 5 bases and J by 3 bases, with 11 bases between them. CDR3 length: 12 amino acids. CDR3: CAWGRGRYEQYF. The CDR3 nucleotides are TGTGCCTGGGGAAGGGGCCGCTACGAGCAGTACTTC.

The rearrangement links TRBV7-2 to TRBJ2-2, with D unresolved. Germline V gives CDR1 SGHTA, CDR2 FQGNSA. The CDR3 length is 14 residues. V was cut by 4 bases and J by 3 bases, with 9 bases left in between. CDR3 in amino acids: CASSSAGHTGELFF. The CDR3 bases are TGTGCCAGCAGCTCCGCCGGACACACCGGGGAGCTGTTTTTT.

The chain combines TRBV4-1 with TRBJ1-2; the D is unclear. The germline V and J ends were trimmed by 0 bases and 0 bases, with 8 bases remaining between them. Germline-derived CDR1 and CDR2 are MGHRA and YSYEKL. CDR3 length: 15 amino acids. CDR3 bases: TGCGCCAGCAGCCAAGATCCGGTAGCTAACTATGGCTACACCTTC. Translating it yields CASSQDPVANYGYTF.

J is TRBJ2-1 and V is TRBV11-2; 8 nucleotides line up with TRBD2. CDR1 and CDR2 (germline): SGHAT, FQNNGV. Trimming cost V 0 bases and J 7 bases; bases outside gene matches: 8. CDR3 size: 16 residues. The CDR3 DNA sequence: TGTGCCAGCAGCTTAGACGGGGGGGCGAACTGGAATGAGCAGTTCTTC. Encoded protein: CASSLDGGANWNEQFF.

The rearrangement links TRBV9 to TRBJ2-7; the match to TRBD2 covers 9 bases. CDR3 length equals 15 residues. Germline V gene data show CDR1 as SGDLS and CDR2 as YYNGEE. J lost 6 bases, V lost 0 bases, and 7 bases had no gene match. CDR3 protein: CASSVEAGGRGEQYF. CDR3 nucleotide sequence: TGTGCCAGCAGCGTAGAAGCGGGCGGGAGGGGCGAGCAGTACTTC.

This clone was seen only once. CDR3 in DNA: TGTGCCAGCAGCCGGGACAGGGACGAGCAGTACTTC. Translation: CASSRDRDEQYF. The chain recombines TRBV11-2 with TRBJ2-7; 9 nucleotides line up with TRBD1. Losses at the gene ends were 5 bases for V and 5 bases for J; bases not matched to a gene: 1. CDR3 length: 12 residues. The germline V gene has CDR1 SGHAT and CDR2 FQNNGV.

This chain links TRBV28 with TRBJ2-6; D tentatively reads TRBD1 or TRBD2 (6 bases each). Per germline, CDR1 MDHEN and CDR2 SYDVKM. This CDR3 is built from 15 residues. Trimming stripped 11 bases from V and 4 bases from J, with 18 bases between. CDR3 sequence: CASAHGGPGANVLTF. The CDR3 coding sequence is TGTGCCTCAGCGCATGGGGGGCCCGGGGCCAACGTCCTGACTTTC.

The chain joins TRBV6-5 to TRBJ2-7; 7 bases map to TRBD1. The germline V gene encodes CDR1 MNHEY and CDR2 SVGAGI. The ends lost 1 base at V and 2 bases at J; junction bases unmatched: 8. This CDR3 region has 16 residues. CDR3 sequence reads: CASSYFPGTAAYEQYF. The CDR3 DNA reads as TGTGCCAGCAGTTACTTCCCCGGGACAGCAGCCTACGAGCAGTACTTC.

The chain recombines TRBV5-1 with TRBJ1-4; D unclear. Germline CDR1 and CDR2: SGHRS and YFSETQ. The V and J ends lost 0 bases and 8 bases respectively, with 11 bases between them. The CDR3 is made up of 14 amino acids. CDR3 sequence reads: CASSLGGGAEKLFF. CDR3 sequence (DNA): TGCGCCAGCAGCTTGGGAGGCGGCGCCGAAAAACTGTTTTTT.